Sequencing of this T cell receptor (beta chain) was carried out in a study of blood T cell repertoires in COVID-19. For the study at large: T cells, B-cell-depleted T cells, or PBMCs provided the cDNA or gDNA that served as material.

This table comes from immunoSEQ multiplex PCR, and its TCRdb copy is limited to in-frame clones, with some not included. This table holds about 370,000 clones, around 87% found once. The CDR3 has 14 residues. The V gene end was trimmed by 4 bases and the J gene end by 2 bases; junction bases not matched to a gene: 4. Germline CDR1 is SGHRS and CDR2 is YFSETQ. The sequence was collected from a woman in her 30s with COVID-19, enrolled during active disease. The V gene is TRBV5-1, the J gene TRBJ1-1; 8 bases are a match to TRBD1. Sequencing was carried out using peripheral blood. CDR3 sequence: CASSPGQANTEAFF. The CDR3 DNA is TGCGCCAGCAGCCCGGGACAGGCTAACACTGAAGCTTTCTTT. The variable domain in full, with the rest retrieved from reference TRBV5-1 and TRBJ1-1, is KAGVTQTPRYLIKTRGQQVTLSCSPISGHRSVSWYQQTPGQGLQFLFEYFSETQRNKGNFPGRFSGRQFSNSRSEMNVSTLELGDSALYLCASSPGQANTEAFFGQGTRLTVV.